The T cell receptor (beta chain) under discussion was sequenced for a study of T cells expressing NK-cell markers. Turning to the study itself: It was from sorted CD3+CD56+NKG2C+, CD3+CD56+NKG2C- and CD3+CD56-NKG2C+ T cells that TCR beta repertoires came. The authors sequenced eight donors, of whom seven were HCMV-seropositive and one was seronegative. Points from the study as a whole: There remained a lack of clarity about HCMV specificity of expanded NKG2C+ T cell clones. In a handful of donors, dominant NKG2C+ clonotypes were roughly 1.0-7.0% of CD8+ T cells.

TCRdb derives one entry per CDR3 protein from the 5' RACE reads, leaving out DNA. Here the sample table reports approximately 150,000 distinct CDR3 sequences. Remarks on this clonotype: Antigen unknown.

The sample comprised blood T cells: a sorted CD56 or NKG2C T cell subset, CD4+ or CD8+ T cells, or bulk PBMC T cells (not recorded which). The clonotype was recovered from a man younger than 35 in good health.

CDR3 in amino acids: CASSPGGGADTQYF. J is TRBJ2-3 and V is TRBV25-1; with no DNA, the TCRdb D assignment of TRBD1 cannot be verified. The germline gives CDR1 MGHDK, CDR2 SYGVNS. The length of the CDR3 is 14 residues.